This T cell receptor beta chain emerged from a study of OX40 agonist ivuxolimab in advanced cancers. Across the whole study: Partial responses were observed in three patients, of whom one had hepatocellular carcinoma and two had cutaneous melanoma.

The table came from immunoSEQ multiplex PCR; TCRdb's copy has only in-frame clones and leaves some out. The data show roughly 61,000 clones, approximately 86% seen once. Between the trimmed V and J ends, which lost 8 bases and 4 bases, there was a span of 12 bases. Germline V lookup: CDR1 MDHEN, CDR2 SYDVKM. CDR3 length equals 12 residues. This sample comprised CD4+ or CD8+ T cells sorted from blood, obtained in a trial of the OX40 agonist ivuxolimab. This clonotype originated in an adult with an advanced solid tumor such as melanoma, head and neck, liver or kidney cancer. This rearrangement joins TRBV28 to TRBJ2-7, with D unresolved. The CDR3 bases are TGTGCCAGCGGATTACAAAATTACGAGCAGTACTTC. This codes for CASGLQNYEQYF.